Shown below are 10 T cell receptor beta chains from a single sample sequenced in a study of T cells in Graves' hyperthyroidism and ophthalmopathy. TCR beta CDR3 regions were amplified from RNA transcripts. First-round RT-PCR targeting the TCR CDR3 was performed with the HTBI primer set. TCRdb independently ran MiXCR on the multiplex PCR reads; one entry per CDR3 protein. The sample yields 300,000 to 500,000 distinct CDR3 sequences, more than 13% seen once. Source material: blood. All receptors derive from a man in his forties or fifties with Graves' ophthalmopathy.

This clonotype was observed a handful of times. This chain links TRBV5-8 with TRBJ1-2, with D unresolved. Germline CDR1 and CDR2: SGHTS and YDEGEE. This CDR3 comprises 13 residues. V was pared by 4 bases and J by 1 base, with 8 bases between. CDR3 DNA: TGTGCCAGCAGCGATGATTATAACTATGGCTACACCTTC. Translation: CASSDDYNYGYTF.

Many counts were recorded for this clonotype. CDR3 region: CASRARLAGGVDEQFF. The CDR3 DNA sequence: TGTGCCAGCAGGGCGAGACTAGCGGGAGGGGTGGATGAGCAGTTCTTC. This chain uses TRBV6-1 with TRBJ2-1; TRBD2 agrees at 14 bases. In germline, CDR1 is MNHNS, CDR2 SASEGT. V lost 6 bases and J lost 8; bases outside the gene matches: 9. CDR3 size: 16 residues.

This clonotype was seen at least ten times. The CDR3 here is CASSLEASSGSQETQYF. CDR3 coding DNA: TGCGCCAGCAGCTTGGAGGCGTCTAGCGGGTCCCAAGAGACCCAGTACTTC. This rearrangement joins TRBV5-1 to TRBJ2-5; 8 bases match TRBD2. Germline CDR1 reads SGHRS; CDR2 reads YFSETQ. This CDR3 has 17 amino acids. Trimming removed 0 bases from V and 1 base from J; junction bases left unmatched: 8.

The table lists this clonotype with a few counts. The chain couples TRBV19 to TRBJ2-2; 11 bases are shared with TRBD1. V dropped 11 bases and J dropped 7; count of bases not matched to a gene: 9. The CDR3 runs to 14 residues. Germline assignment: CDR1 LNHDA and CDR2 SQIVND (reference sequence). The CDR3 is CAGTRTGGIGELFF. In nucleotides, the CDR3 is TGTGCCGGTACTAGGACAGGGGGCATCGGGGAGCTGTTTTTT.

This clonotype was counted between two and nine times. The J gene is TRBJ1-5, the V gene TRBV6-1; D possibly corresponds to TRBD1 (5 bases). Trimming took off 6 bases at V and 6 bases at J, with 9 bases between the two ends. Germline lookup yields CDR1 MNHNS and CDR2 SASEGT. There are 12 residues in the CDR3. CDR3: CASSRQGQPQHF. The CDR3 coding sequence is TGTGCCAGCAGCCGGCAGGGTCAGCCCCAGCATTTT.

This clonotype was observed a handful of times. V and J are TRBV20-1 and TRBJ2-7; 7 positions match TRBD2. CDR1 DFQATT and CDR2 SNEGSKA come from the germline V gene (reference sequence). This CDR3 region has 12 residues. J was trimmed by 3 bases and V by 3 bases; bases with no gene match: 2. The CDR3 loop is CSASTGGYEQYF. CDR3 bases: TGCAGTGCTAGTACGGGGGGCTACGAGCAGTACTTC.

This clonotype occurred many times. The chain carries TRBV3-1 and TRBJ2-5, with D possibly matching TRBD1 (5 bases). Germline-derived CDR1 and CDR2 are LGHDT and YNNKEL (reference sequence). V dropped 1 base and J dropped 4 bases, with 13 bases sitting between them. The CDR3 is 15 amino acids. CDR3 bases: TGTGCCAGCAGCCAAGGGTTCCAGGGTCGAGAGACCCAGTACTTC. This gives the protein CASSQGFQGRETQYF.

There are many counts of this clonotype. DNA of the CDR3: TGTGCCAGCAGCTTAGGCCGAGCTCGCCCCTACAATGAGCAGTTCTTC. Translating it yields CASSLGRARPYNEQFF. This rearrangement joins TRBV7-9 to TRBJ2-1; no reliable D call. The CDR3 consists of 16 residues. Looked up from germline, CDR1 is SEHNR and CDR2 is FQNEAQ (reference sequence). V was trimmed by 1 base and J by 2 bases, leaving 12 bases between them.

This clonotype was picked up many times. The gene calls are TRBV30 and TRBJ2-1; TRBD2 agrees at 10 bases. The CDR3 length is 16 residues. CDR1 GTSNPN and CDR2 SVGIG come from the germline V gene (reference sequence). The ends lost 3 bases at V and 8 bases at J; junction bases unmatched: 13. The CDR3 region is CAWRKGLAGVSDEQFF. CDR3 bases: TGTGCCTGGAGGAAGGGTCTAGCGGGAGTTAGCGATGAGCAGTTCTTC.

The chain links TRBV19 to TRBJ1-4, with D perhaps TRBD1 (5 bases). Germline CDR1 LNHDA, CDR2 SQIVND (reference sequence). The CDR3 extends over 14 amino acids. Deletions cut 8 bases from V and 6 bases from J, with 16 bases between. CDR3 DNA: TGTGCCAGTGCTAGCCGGGACGGAGATGAAAAACTGTTTTTT. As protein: CASASRDGDEKLFF.